What follows is one T cell receptor (beta chain) and its context. The CDR3 has 14 amino acids. CDR1 and CDR2 from the germline V gene are SQVTM and ANQGSEA. The J segment lost 4 bases and the V segment lost 2 bases, leaving 2 bases of the junction unmatched. The record originates from a study of CD8+ T cells in alopecia areata. In each case, RNA was isolated and then reverse transcribed into cDNA as the sequencing template. Generated by immunoSEQ multiplex PCR, the TCRdb table keeps only in-frame clones and is missing some. In the table there are a few hundred thousand clones, around three fifths of which are singletons.

This sequence originates from a human donor in good health. V is TRBV29-1 and J is TRBJ2-2; 9 bases agree with TRBD1. Sequenced material: CD8+ T cells sorted from blood. Written as DNA, the CDR3 is TGCAGCGTTGAAAGACAGGGGGTCACCGGGGAGCTGTTTTTT. This gives the protein CSVERQGVTGELFF.